Following are 16 T cell receptor beta chains from one sample sequenced in a study of T cell responses to AZD1222 COVID-19 vaccine. Sequencing was performed with immunoSEQ multiplex PCR; in TCRdb, only in-frame clones are kept and a portion is missing. The sample carries 75,000 to 90,000 clones, 92% recorded once. The sample in question was peripheral blood, obtained 28 days after the second AZD1222 dose. These receptors originate from an adult who received the AZD1222 COVID-19 vaccine.

The chain combines TRBV7-8 with TRBJ1-1, with TRBD1 matching 8 bases. The trim removed 3 bases at V and 4 bases at J, leaving 1 base unmatched. Germline CDR1 and CDR2: SGHVS and FQNEAQ. This CDR3 is built from 13 residues. CDR3 nucleotides: TGTGCCAGCAGCTTGGGACAGGTCACTGAAGCTTTCTTT. It specifies CASSLGQVTEAFF.

This rearrangement joins TRBV7-2 to TRBJ1-5; D uncertain. Germline CDR1 SGHTA, CDR2 FQGNSA. The CDR3 covers 15 residues. The V end lost 6 bases, the J end lost 0 bases, and 12 bases lay between the germline ends. The CDR3 DNA reads TGTGCCAGCAGTTTACAGTCTTATAGCAATCAGCCCCAGCATTTT. Translation gives CASSLQSYSNQPQHF.

The chain uses TRBV3-1 (or the pseudogene TRBV3-2) and TRBJ1-3, with D unclear. Germline V gives CDR1 LGHDT, CDR2 YNNKEL (reference sequence). The CDR3 consists of 11 residues. Trimming took off 6 bases at V and 4 bases at J, with 4 bases between the two ends. CDR3 loop: CASSWGNTIYF. CDR3 DNA: TGTGCCAGCAGTTGGGGAAACACCATATATTTT.

The chain is built from TRBV27 and TRBJ1-2, with a possible D match to TRBD1 (5 bases). The germline gives CDR1 MNHEY, CDR2 SMNVEV (reference sequence). This CDR3 has 14 residues. Trimming took off 5 bases at V and 8 bases at J, with 18 bases between the two ends. The CDR3 spells CASSSYLSGDGYTF. The CDR3 DNA sequence: TGTGCCAGCAGTAGCTATTTGTCGGGGGACGGCTACACCTTC.

The rearrangement links TRBV27 to TRBJ1-2, with 7 bases that match TRBD1. This CDR3 spans 12 amino acids. Germline CDR1 reads MNHEY; CDR2 reads SMNVEV (reference sequence). V lost 6 bases, J lost 9 bases, and 7 bases stayed unmatched. The CDR3 here is CASRGDSWSYTF. In nucleotides, the CDR3 is TGTGCCAGCAGGGGGGACAGTTGGAGCTACACCTTC.

V usage is TRBV19 and J usage is TRBJ1-2; D is ambiguous. V was cut by 5 bases and J by 3 bases, with 16 bases left in between. There are 15 residues in the CDR3. Germline values: CDR1 LNHDA, CDR2 SQIVND (reference sequence). CDR3 bases: TGTGCCAGTAGTCCAGAGGGAGGGCGCGACTATGGCTACACCTTC. The encoded protein is CASSPEGGRDYGYTF.

This clone has just a few counts. The CDR3 DNA follows: TGTGCCAGCAGTGATCGACAGCCGGGAGGGTACGAAAAACTGTTTTTT. Translating gives CASSDRQPGGYEKLFF. The V and J genes are TRBV25-1 and TRBJ1-4; D is perhaps TRBD1 (5 bases). CDR3 size: 16 residues. Trimming removed 3 bases at V and 8 bases at J, with 19 bases between. From germline, CDR1 is MGHDK and CDR2 SYGVNS.

The rearrangement uses TRBV5-4 and TRBJ1-2, with 12 nucleotides matching TRBD1. The CDR3 has 20 amino acids. V gave up 5 bases and J gave up 4 bases; unmatched junction bases: 21. The germline V gene has CDR1 SGHNT and CDR2 YYREEE (reference sequence). CDR3 sequence: CASRYHPGTGGSIFPYGYTF. The CDR3 DNA is TGTGCCAGCAGGTATCACCCCGGGACAGGGGGCTCGATTTTCCCCTATGGCTACACCTTC.

The chain couples TRBV6-1 to TRBJ2-1; D is uncertain. The CDR3 loop spans 15 amino acids. Per the germline V gene, CDR1 is MNHNS and CDR2 is SASEGT. V lost 1 base and J lost 7, with 14 bases in between. The CDR3 DNA is TGTGCCAGCAGTGAAGAATCAGCTAGTTCGAATGAGCAGTTCTTC. It specifies CASSEESASSNEQFF.

CDR3 sequence: CASSFADNSGNTIYF. The CDR3 nucleotides read TGTGCCAGCAGCTTCGCGGACAACTCTGGAAACACCATATATTTT. The rearrangement joins TRBV11-2 to TRBJ1-3, with D maybe TRBD1 (5 bases). The V gene lost 3 bases and the J gene lost 0 bases, with 9 bases spanning the gap. CDR3 size: 15 residues. Germline V gene data show CDR1 as SGHAT and CDR2 as FQNNGV. The full variable domain, its missing parts supplied by reference TRBV11-2 and TRBJ1-3, is EAGVAQSPRYKIIEKRQSVAFWCNPISGHATLYWYQQILGQGPKLLIQFQNNGVVDDSQLPKDRFSAERLKGVDSTLKIQPAKLEDSAVYLCASSFADNSGNTIYFGEGSWLTVV.

The DNA of the CDR3 is TGTGCCAGCAGTTTCAGGGAGTCAGATACGCAGTATTTT. The encoded protein is CASSFRESDTQYF. The chain carries TRBV12-3 or TRBV12-4 and TRBJ2-3; the D gene could be TRBD1 or TRBD2 (5 bases each). Trimming pared 3 bases from V and 4 bases from J, leaving 8 bases between. The CDR3 is 13 amino acids.

The chain couples TRBV5-6 to TRBJ2-7; maybe TRBD1 (6 bases). Germline CDR1 is SGHDT and CDR2 is YYEEEE. The CDR3 runs 15 residues. The V and J ends lost 3 bases and 2 bases respectively, with 15 bases between them. DNA for the CDR3: TGTGCCAGCAGCTCGGCAGACAGGACAGCCTACGAGCAGTACTTC. It is translated as CASSSADRTAYEQYF.

The chain uses TRBV4-1 and TRBJ2-1; 9 bases align to TRBD1. The CDR3 sequence is 14 residues long. In germline, CDR1 is MGHRA, CDR2 YSYEKL. The junction had 4 bases not matched to a gene; V was cut back by 8 bases and J by 2 bases. The CDR3 loop reads CASGQGIPYNEQFF. DNA for the CDR3: TGCGCCAGCGGACAGGGGATACCCTACAATGAGCAGTTCTTC.

The CDR3 DNA reads as TGTGCCAGCAGCTCCCAGCGGGGGGCCAATGAGCAGTTCTTC. It is translated as CASSSQRGANEQFF. V usage is TRBV11-3 and J usage is TRBJ2-1; 9 bases match TRBD2. The V segment lost 4 bases and the J segment 6 bases; nucleotides outside the gene matches: 4. The CDR3 consists of 14 residues. Germline-derived CDR1 and CDR2 are SGHNT and YENEEA.

J is TRBJ1-2 and V is TRBV28; no clear D gene. This CDR3 region has 15 residues. Deletions cut 3 bases from V and 2 bases from J, with 13 bases between. The germline V gene has CDR1 MDHEN and CDR2 SYDVKM. CDR3 DNA: TGTGCCAGCAGTTTTGGGAGACGCAGGAACTATGGCTACACCTTC. Translation: CASSFGRRRNYGYTF.

The chain combines TRBV19 with TRBJ2-1, with 11 positions matching TRBD2. V lost 6 bases, J lost 4 bases, and 5 bases stayed unmatched. Germline CDR1 is LNHDA and CDR2 is SQIVND (reference sequence). There are 15 residues in the CDR3. The chain's CDR3 is CASSPVAGGYNEQFF. DNA for the CDR3: TGTGCCAGTAGCCCGGTAGCGGGAGGGTACAATGAGCAGTTCTTC.